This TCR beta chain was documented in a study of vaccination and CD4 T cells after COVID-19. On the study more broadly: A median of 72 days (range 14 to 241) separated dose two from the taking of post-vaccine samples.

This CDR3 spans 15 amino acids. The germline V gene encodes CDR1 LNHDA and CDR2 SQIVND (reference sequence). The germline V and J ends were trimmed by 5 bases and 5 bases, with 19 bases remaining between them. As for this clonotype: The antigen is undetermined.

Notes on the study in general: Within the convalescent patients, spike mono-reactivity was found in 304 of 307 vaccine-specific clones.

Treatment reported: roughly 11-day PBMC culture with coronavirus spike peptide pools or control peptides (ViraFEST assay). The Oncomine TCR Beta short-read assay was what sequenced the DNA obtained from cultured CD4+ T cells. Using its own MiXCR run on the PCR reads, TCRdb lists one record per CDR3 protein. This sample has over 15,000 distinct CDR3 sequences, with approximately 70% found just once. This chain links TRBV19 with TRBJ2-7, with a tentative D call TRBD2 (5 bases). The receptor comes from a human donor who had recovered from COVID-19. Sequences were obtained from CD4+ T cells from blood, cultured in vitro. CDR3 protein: CASSRLGSGSDEQYF. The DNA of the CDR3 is TGTGCCAGTAGTCGACTGGGGTCGGGATCCGACGAGCAGTACTTC. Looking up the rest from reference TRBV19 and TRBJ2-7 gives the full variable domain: DGGITQSPKYLFRKEGQNVTLSCEQNLNHDAMYWYRQDPGQGLRLIYYSQIVNDFQKGDIAEGYSVSREKKESFPLTVTSAQKNPTAFYLCASSRLGSGSDEQYFGPGTRLTVT.